This entry concerns a single T cell receptor (beta chain). This record belongs to a study of identifying expanded T cells in peripheral blood. V trimming: 5 bases; J trimming: 1 base; junction bases outside the gene matches: 10. Per the germline V gene, CDR1 is GTSNPN and CDR2 is SVGIG (reference sequence). This CDR3 has 15 residues. Sequenced by immunoSEQ multiplex PCR; TCRdb stores in-frame clones only, minus some. The table records 100,000 or so clones, approximately 88% of them present only once. The chain carries TRBV30 and TRBJ1-1, with 7 bases fitting TRBD1. Sequencing was carried out using blood. This TCR was recovered from a person aged 18 to 70 in good health. The CDR3 region has the DNA TGTGCCTGGGCACCGACAGGGTGGAAGAACACTGAAGCTTTCTTT. Protein product: CAWAPTGWKNTEAFF.